These T cell receptor beta chains were read from a single sample in a study of blood T cell repertoires in COVID-19. The table came from immunoSEQ multiplex PCR; TCRdb's copy has only in-frame clones and leaves some out. The top ten clones hold approximately 10% of a sample with over 250,000 clones, 80% to 90% of them seen once. The sample consisted of peripheral blood. These TCRs come from a woman in her 70s with acute or convalescent COVID-19. Each CDR3 is given with its conserved first and last residue. The order of the fields is J gene, V gene, clone size, D gene, CDR3 DNA, CDR3 protein. D genes are given only for firm matches. Not all rows give a size; the values are once, few, many and, for expanded clones, a class.

j_gene: TRBJ2-2; v_gene: TRBV4-1; abundance: -; d_gene: TRBD2; CDR3nt: TGCGCCAGCAGCCAACAAAGTCGTCTAGCGGGCACCGGGGAGCTGTTTTTT; CDR3aa: CASSQQSRLAGTGELFF
j_gene: TRBJ1-1; v_gene: TRBV19; abundance: -; d_gene: -; CDR3nt: TGTGCCAGTAGGGTGGACATCACTGAAGCTTTCTTT; CDR3aa: CASRVDITEAFF
j_gene: TRBJ1-2; v_gene: TRBV6-2/TRBV6-3; abundance: -; d_gene: TRBD1; CDR3nt: TGTGCCAGCAGTTCCTCGGACAGGCCCTATGGCTACACCTTC; CDR3aa: CASSSSDRPYGYTF
j_gene: TRBJ2-5; v_gene: TRBV18; abundance: few; d_gene: -; CDR3nt: TGTGCCAGCTCACCGTCGACTAAAGAGACCCAGTACTTC; CDR3aa: CASSPSTKETQYF
j_gene: TRBJ2-7; v_gene: TRBV3-1/TRBV3-2; abundance: -; d_gene: TRBD2; CDR3nt: TGTGCCAGCAGCCTCAGCGGGGGCTCCTACGAGCAGTACTTC; CDR3aa: CASSLSGGSYEQYF
j_gene: TRBJ2-7; v_gene: TRBV6-5; abundance: once; d_gene: TRBD1; CDR3nt: TGTGCCAGCCGCCGGGACAGGGGCTCCTACGAGCAGTACTTC; CDR3aa: CASRRDRGSYEQYF
j_gene: TRBJ2-7; v_gene: TRBV6-5; abundance: -; d_gene: TRBD1; CDR3nt: TGTGCCAGCAGCCTCTCACCGGGACAGGGCTACGAGCAGTACTTC; CDR3aa: CASSLSPGQGYEQYF
j_gene: TRBJ1-5; v_gene: TRBV7-9; abundance: -; d_gene: TRBD1; CDR3nt: TGTGCCAGCAGCACGGGACAGGGGGCGGGCCAGCCCCAGCATTTT; CDR3aa: CASSTGQGAGQPQHF
j_gene: TRBJ2-2; v_gene: TRBV3-1/TRBV3-2; abundance: -; d_gene: -; CDR3nt: TGTGCCAGCAGCAAAGTCCCTGACATACGCGGGGAGCTGTTTTTT; CDR3aa: CASSKVPDIRGELFF
j_gene: TRBJ2-5; v_gene: TRBV19; abundance: -; d_gene: -; CDR3nt: TGTGCCAGTAGTATGAGGAGCGGGCAGGGTCAAGAGACCCAGTACTTC; CDR3aa: CASSMRSGQGQETQYF
j_gene: TRBJ2-3; v_gene: TRBV2; abundance: -; d_gene: -; CDR3nt: TGTGCCAGCACCCGGGCGGGGAGCACAGATACGCAGTATTTT; CDR3aa: CASTRAGSTDTQYF
j_gene: TRBJ2-5; v_gene: TRBV6-5; abundance: -; d_gene: -; CDR3nt: TGTGCCAGCAGGGTAGGGGAAGAGACCCAGTACTTC; CDR3aa: CASRVGEETQYF
j_gene: TRBJ2-5; v_gene: TRBV6-6; abundance: -; d_gene: -; CDR3nt: TGTGCCAGCAGTTCGGCAGGGCAGACCCAGTACTTC; CDR3aa: CASSSAGQTQYF
j_gene: TRBJ1-1; v_gene: TRBV7-2; abundance: -; d_gene: TRBD1; CDR3nt: TGTGCCAGCAGCTTAAGTCCCCGGACAGGGAGCACTGAAGCTTTCTTT; CDR3aa: CASSLSPRTGSTEAFF
j_gene: TRBJ1-6; v_gene: TRBV11-2; abundance: -; d_gene: -; CDR3nt: TGTGCCAGCAGCCCCACCGCGGGCGGCAATTCACCCCTCCACTTT; CDR3aa: CASSPTAGGNSPLHF
j_gene: TRBJ2-7; v_gene: TRBV2; abundance: -; d_gene: TRBD1; CDR3nt: TGTGCCAGCAGCGGAGGACAGGGGACCTCCTACGAGCAGTACTTC; CDR3aa: CASSGGQGTSYEQYF
j_gene: TRBJ1-1; v_gene: TRBV3-1/TRBV3-2; abundance: -; d_gene: -; CDR3nt: TGTGCCAGCACCCTAGGCGGGTCTTACACTGAAGCTTTCTTT; CDR3aa: CASTLGGSYTEAFF
j_gene: TRBJ2-2; v_gene: TRBV30; abundance: -; d_gene: TRBD2; CDR3nt: TGTGCCTGGAGTGTTGGGCTAGCGGGGGGGAACACCGGGGAGCTGTTTTTT; CDR3aa: CAWSVGLAGGNTGELFF
j_gene: TRBJ2-1; v_gene: TRBV18; abundance: -; d_gene: TRBD1; CDR3nt: TGTGCCAGCTCACCCGTCCCGGGACAGGGAACGGGGGGCAATGAGCAGTTCTTC; CDR3aa: CASSPVPGQGTGGNEQFF
j_gene: TRBJ1-6; v_gene: TRBV2; abundance: -; d_gene: -; CDR3nt: TGTGCCAGCAGTAAGGGGTTACAAGGTTCACCCCTCCACTTT; CDR3aa: CASSKGLQGSPLHF
j_gene: TRBJ2-3; v_gene: TRBV5-1; abundance: -; d_gene: -; CDR3nt: TGCGCCAGCAACATCCAGGGGACAGATACGCAGTATTTT; CDR3aa: CASNIQGTDTQYF
j_gene: TRBJ1-2; v_gene: TRBV6-5; abundance: -; d_gene: -; CDR3nt: TGTGCCAGCAGCCGAAATTCAGGCTATGGCTACACCTTC; CDR3aa: CASSRNSGYGYTF
j_gene: TRBJ1-4; v_gene: TRBV29-1; abundance: -; d_gene: TRBD1; CDR3nt: TGCAGCGTTTCCTCCGACAGGGGACAAAATGAAAAACTGTTTTTT; CDR3aa: CSVSSDRGQNEKLFF
j_gene: TRBJ2-3; v_gene: TRBV11-3; abundance: -; d_gene: TRBD2; CDR3nt: TGTGCCAGCAGCTTGTGGGGGGGGGATACGCAGTATTTT; CDR3aa: CASSLWGGDTQYF
j_gene: TRBJ1-2; v_gene: TRBV5-1; abundance: -; d_gene: TRBD1; CDR3nt: TGCGCCAGCAGCTGGGACAGAACCTTCTATGGCTACACCTTC; CDR3aa: CASSWDRTFYGYTF
j_gene: TRBJ2-5; v_gene: TRBV3-1/TRBV3-2; abundance: -; d_gene: TRBD1; CDR3nt: TGTGCCAGCAGCCTTCAGGGGGCAAGGAAAGAGACCCAGTACTTC; CDR3aa: CASSLQGARKETQYF
j_gene: TRBJ2-7; v_gene: TRBV7-6; abundance: -; d_gene: TRBD1; CDR3nt: TGTGCCAGCAGCTTAGCGCTACGGGACAGAAACTCCTACGAGCAGTACTTC; CDR3aa: CASSLALRDRNSYEQYF
j_gene: TRBJ1-2; v_gene: TRBV5-1; abundance: -; d_gene: -; CDR3nt: TGCGCCAGCAGCTCGCAGGGTACTGGCTACACCTTC; CDR3aa: CASSSQGTGYTF
j_gene: TRBJ1-1; v_gene: TRBV2; abundance: -; d_gene: -; CDR3nt: TGTGCCAGCAAAGTCGCAGGTTGGAACACTGAAGCTTTCTTT; CDR3aa: CASKVAGWNTEAFF
j_gene: TRBJ1-2; v_gene: TRBV18; abundance: once; d_gene: TRBD1; CDR3nt: TGTGCCAGCTCATTCACAGGGGACTATGGCTACACCTTC; CDR3aa: CASSFTGDYGYTF
j_gene: TRBJ1-6; v_gene: TRBV12-5; abundance: -; d_gene: TRBD1; CDR3nt: TGTGCTAGTGGCCGGACAGGGGGTTATTCACCCCTCCACTTT; CDR3aa: CASGRTGGYSPLHF
j_gene: TRBJ2-3; v_gene: TRBV5-1; abundance: -; d_gene: TRBD2; CDR3nt: TGCGCCAGCAGCTCTGGACTAGCTAGCACAGATACGCAGTATTTT; CDR3aa: CASSSGLASTDTQYF
j_gene: TRBJ1-3; v_gene: TRBV5-1; abundance: -; d_gene: -; CDR3nt: TGCGCCAGCAGCTCTGACAGCGTCTCTGGAAACACCATATATTTT; CDR3aa: CASSSDSVSGNTIYF
j_gene: TRBJ2-2; v_gene: TRBV5-4; abundance: -; d_gene: TRBD1; CDR3nt: TGTGCCAGCAGCGGATCGGGACAGGGTATAGCCGGGGAGCTGTTTTTT; CDR3aa: CASSGSGQGIAGELFF
j_gene: TRBJ2-7; v_gene: TRBV18; abundance: -; d_gene: -; CDR3nt: TGTGCCAGCTCAGACAGATCCTACGAGCAGTACTTC; CDR3aa: CASSDRSYEQYF
j_gene: TRBJ2-6; v_gene: TRBV5-1; abundance: -; d_gene: -; CDR3nt: TGCGCCAGCAGCCATCAACGAGTCTCTGGGGCCAACGTCCTGACTTTC; CDR3aa: CASSHQRVSGANVLTF
j_gene: TRBJ1-1; v_gene: TRBV3-1/TRBV3-2; abundance: -; d_gene: TRBD1; CDR3nt: TGTGCCAGCAGCCAAGACGGCTTTGGGACAGGGGCCACTGAAGCTTTCTTT; CDR3aa: CASSQDGFGTGATEAFF
j_gene: TRBJ1-2; v_gene: TRBV6-5; abundance: -; d_gene: -; CDR3nt: TGTGCCAGCAGTACCTCGACAGTTAACTATGGCTACACCTTC; CDR3aa: CASSTSTVNYGYTF
j_gene: TRBJ1-5; v_gene: TRBV27; abundance: -; d_gene: TRBD1; CDR3nt: TGTGCCAGCAGCGGACAGGGCAGTCAGCCCCAGCATTTT; CDR3aa: CASSGQGSQPQHF
j_gene: TRBJ1-1; v_gene: TRBV7-2; abundance: -; d_gene: -; CDR3nt: TGTGCCAGCAGCCTCGGGACGGGAGAACTGAACACTGAAGCTTTCTTT; CDR3aa: CASSLGTGELNTEAFF
j_gene: TRBJ2-7; v_gene: TRBV7-3; abundance: -; d_gene: -; CDR3nt: TGTGCCAGCAGCTTAATAGGGCAGGGGGGATCCGAGCAGTACTTC; CDR3aa: CASSLIGQGGSEQYF
j_gene: TRBJ1-1; v_gene: TRBV10-3; abundance: -; d_gene: TRBD1; CDR3nt: TGTGCCATCAGTGTGGGGACAGGGACTGAAGCTTTCTTT; CDR3aa: CAISVGTGTEAFF
j_gene: TRBJ1-2; v_gene: TRBV30; abundance: -; d_gene: -; CDR3nt: TGTGCCTGGCAACCCCCGGGATTCTATGGCTACACCTTC; CDR3aa: CAWQPPGFYGYTF
j_gene: TRBJ2-3; v_gene: TRBV7-6; abundance: -; d_gene: TRBD2; CDR3nt: TGTGCCAGCAGCCCCCTGGGCGGGAGGGGCACAGATACGCAGTATTTT; CDR3aa: CASSPLGGRGTDTQYF
j_gene: TRBJ2-3; v_gene: TRBV18; abundance: few; d_gene: TRBD2; CDR3nt: TGTGCCAGCTCACCACCTCGTCGGGGGGGGTCAGATACGCAGTATTTT; CDR3aa: CASSPPRRGGSDTQYF
j_gene: TRBJ2-7; v_gene: TRBV6-1; abundance: -; d_gene: -; CDR3nt: TGTGCCAGCAGTGAAGCCGGTTCCCTGTACGAGCAGTACTTC; CDR3aa: CASSEAGSLYEQYF
j_gene: TRBJ2-6; v_gene: TRBV5-5; abundance: few; d_gene: -; CDR3nt: TGTGCCAGCACTTTCGGGAGCTCTGGGGCCAACGTCCTGACTTTC; CDR3aa: CASTFGSSGANVLTF
j_gene: TRBJ1-2; v_gene: TRBV19; abundance: -; d_gene: -; CDR3nt: TGTGCCAGTACGTCAGGGTTTGATGGCTACACCTTC; CDR3aa: CASTSGFDGYTF
j_gene: TRBJ2-5; v_gene: TRBV7-6; abundance: -; d_gene: -; CDR3nt: TGTGCCAGCAGCTCCCCGTGGAAGGGGATCGTGGAGACCCAGTACTTC; CDR3aa: CASSSPWKGIVETQYF